Detailed here is one TCR beta chain. The antigen remains unidentified. These data originate in a study of T cells in localized non-small cell lung cancer. Some clones are missing from TCRdb's copy, which holds only in-frame ones; the method was immunoSEQ multiplex PCR. The profile shows approximately 2,000 clones, roughly 35% of them singletons. Study observations and caveats: T cell clonality was highest in uninvolved adjacent lung, above tumor.

This CDR3 has 15 amino acids. Germline trimming cut 0 bases from V and 0 bases from J; bases unmatched to any gene: 1. Germline assignment: CDR1 SGDLS and CDR2 YYNGEE. The chain joins TRBV9 to TRBJ1-2; 8 bases match TRBD1. Sequences were derived from lung tumor tissue, sampled before any cancer treatment. The TCR originated in a female donor over 55 with stage I lung adenocarcinoma. In DNA, the CDR3 is TGTGCCAGCAGCGTAGAGGGACAGGCTAACTATGGCTACACCTTC. Residues: CASSVEGQANYGYTF.